Listed below are T cell receptor beta chains from one sample, sequenced in a study of OX40 agonist ivuxolimab in advanced cancers. TCRdb's copy holds only in-frame clones and misses some; the assay was immunoSEQ multiplex PCR. The sample shows roughly 49,000 clones, 75% to 80% of them seen only once. The starting material was CD4+ or CD8+ T cells sorted from blood, obtained in a trial of the OX40 agonist ivuxolimab. These receptors all stem from an adult with an advanced solid tumor such as melanoma, head and neck, liver or kidney cancer. The CDR3 runs from the conserved cysteine through the conserved F or W. Fields, in order: D gene, J gene, clone size, V gene, CDR3 protein, CDR3 DNA. A D gene is named only where the DNA matches it firmly. Size is omitted from some rows. Given values are once, few, many or a class for expanded clones.

d_gene: NA
j_gene: TRBJ2-7
abundance: few
v_gene: TRBV5-1
CDR3aa: CASSKGDKYPYEQYF
CDR3nt: TGCGCCAGCAGCAAAGGGGACAAGTACCCCTACGAGCAGTACTTC

d_gene: TRBD1
j_gene: TRBJ1-2
abundance: NA
v_gene: TRBV18
CDR3aa: CASSPGDRARGYTF
CDR3nt: TGTGCCAGCTCACCGGGGGACAGGGCACGGGGCTACACCTTC

d_gene: NA
j_gene: TRBJ2-1
abundance: NA
v_gene: TRBV7-9
CDR3aa: CASSRDSYNEQFF
CDR3nt: TGTGCCAGCAGCCGTGACAGTTACAATGAGCAGTTCTTC

d_gene: TRBD1
j_gene: TRBJ1-1
abundance: NA
v_gene: TRBV5-5
CDR3aa: CASSSDRATEAFF
CDR3nt: TGTGCCAGCAGCTCAGACAGGGCTACTGAAGCTTTCTTT

d_gene: NA
j_gene: TRBJ1-1
abundance: NA
v_gene: TRBV19
CDR3aa: CASSIVGVGAEAFF
CDR3nt: TGTGCCAGTAGTATCGTAGGGGTTGGGGCTGAAGCTTTCTTT

d_gene: NA
j_gene: TRBJ2-7
abundance: few
v_gene: TRBV5-1
CDR3aa: CASSFQGNYEQYF
CDR3nt: TGCGCCAGCAGCTTCCAGGGGAATTACGAGCAGTACTTC

d_gene: NA
j_gene: TRBJ1-2
abundance: NA
v_gene: TRBV10-2
CDR3aa: CASSERGALKGYTF
CDR3nt: TGCGCCAGCAGTGAACGGGGGGCCTTGAAAGGCTACACCTTC

d_gene: TRBD1
j_gene: TRBJ2-7
abundance: few
v_gene: TRBV4-1
CDR3aa: CASSVIFGTGQYEQYF
CDR3nt: TGCGCCAGCAGCGTCATCTTTGGGACAGGGCAATACGAGCAGTACTTC

d_gene: TRBD1
j_gene: TRBJ2-7
abundance: NA
v_gene: TRBV4-1
CDR3aa: CASIGDRGVCEQYF
CDR3nt: TGCGCCAGCATAGGGGACAGGGGAGTTTGCGAGCAGTACTTC

d_gene: TRBD1
j_gene: TRBJ2-2
abundance: NA
v_gene: TRBV2
CDR3aa: CASSEAPWTGTTGELFF
CDR3nt: TGTGCCAGCAGTGAAGCGCCATGGACAGGGACAACCGGGGAGCTGTTTTTT

d_gene: TRBD2
j_gene: TRBJ2-5
abundance: NA
v_gene: TRBV9
CDR3aa: CASSVMGGETQYF
CDR3nt: TGTGCCAGCAGCGTCATGGGGGGGGAGACCCAGTACTTC

d_gene: NA
j_gene: TRBJ1-5
abundance: once
v_gene: TRBV7-8
CDR3aa: CASSLRRGNQPQHF
CDR3nt: TGTGCCAGCAGCTTAAGGCGAGGCAATCAGCCCCAGCATTTT

d_gene: NA
j_gene: TRBJ1-1
abundance: NA
v_gene: TRBV7-6
CDR3aa: CASSLMPARNTEAFF
CDR3nt: TGTGCCAGCAGCCTCATGCCTGCTCGGAACACTGAAGCTTTCTTT

d_gene: TRBD2
j_gene: TRBJ2-3
abundance: NA
v_gene: TRBV5-4
CDR3aa: CASSTLAGASTDTQYF
CDR3nt: TGTGCCAGCAGCACACTAGCGGGAGCGAGCACAGATACGCAGTATTTT

d_gene: NA
j_gene: TRBJ1-5
abundance: few
v_gene: TRBV5-6
CDR3aa: CASSTGRGNQPQHF
CDR3nt: TGTGCCAGCAGCACGGGGAGGGGGAATCAGCCCCAGCATTTT

d_gene: NA
j_gene: TRBJ2-5
abundance: NA
v_gene: TRBV4-1
CDR3aa: CASSQVEGLETQYF
CDR3nt: TGCGCCAGCAGCCAAGTAGAGGGATTGGAGACCCAGTACTTC

d_gene: NA
j_gene: TRBJ1-4
abundance: NA
v_gene: TRBV5-4
CDR3aa: CASSAAGRANEKLFF
CDR3nt: TGTGCCAGCAGCGCCGCCGGGCGCGCTAATGAAAAACTGTTTTTT

d_gene: NA
j_gene: TRBJ1-1
abundance: NA
v_gene: TRBV10-3
CDR3aa: CAIRRDTEAFF
CDR3nt: TGTGCCATCAGGAGAGACACTGAAGCTTTCTTT

d_gene: NA
j_gene: TRBJ1-2
abundance: NA
v_gene: TRBV16
CDR3aa: CASSQPMERGYTF
CDR3nt: TGTGCCAGCAGCCAACCCATGGAAAGGGGCTACACCTTC

d_gene: NA
j_gene: TRBJ2-3
abundance: NA
v_gene: TRBV5-4
CDR3aa: CASSAAEDGDTQYF
CDR3nt: TGTGCCAGCAGCGCGGCTGAAGACGGAGATACGCAGTATTTT

d_gene: NA
j_gene: TRBJ2-5
abundance: NA
v_gene: TRBV30
CDR3aa: CAWTGGLSQETQYF
CDR3nt: TGTGCCTGGACCGGGGGACTCTCACAAGAGACCCAGTACTTC

d_gene: TRBD2
j_gene: TRBJ2-1
abundance: NA
v_gene: TRBV5-4
CDR3aa: CASSSPGGSGRNNEQFF
CDR3nt: TGTGCCAGCAGCTCACCGGGGGGTAGCGGGAGGAACAATGAGCAGTTCTTC

d_gene: TRBD1
j_gene: TRBJ1-2
abundance: NA
v_gene: TRBV6-1
CDR3aa: CASKMGGTAAYGYTF
CDR3nt: TGTGCCAGCAAGATGGGAGGGACAGCAGCTTATGGCTACACCTTC

d_gene: TRBD1
j_gene: TRBJ2-7
abundance: NA
v_gene: TRBV5-1
CDR3aa: CASSPRTGVDEQYF
CDR3nt: TGCGCCAGCAGCCCTAGAACAGGGGTTGACGAGCAGTACTTC

d_gene: NA
j_gene: TRBJ2-3
abundance: few
v_gene: TRBV13
CDR3aa: CASSLARTRDRTDTQYF
CDR3nt: TGTGCCAGCAGCTTAGCCAGGACCCGGGATCGCACAGATACGCAGTATTTT

d_gene: TRBD2
j_gene: TRBJ2-7
abundance: NA
v_gene: TRBV5-5
CDR3aa: CASSLDLTSGRFEYF
CDR3nt: TGTGCCAGCAGCTTGGATCTTACAAGCGGGAGATTTGAGTACTTC

d_gene: NA
j_gene: TRBJ1-2
abundance: NA
v_gene: TRBV27
CDR3aa: CASSSTAVGLYGYTF
CDR3nt: TGTGCCAGCAGTTCCACTGCGGTCGGGTTATATGGCTACACCTTC

d_gene: TRBD2
j_gene: TRBJ2-7
abundance: NA
v_gene: TRBV14
CDR3aa: CASSPGLVGEQYF
CDR3nt: TGTGCCAGCAGCCCGGGACTAGTAGGCGAGCAGTACTTC

d_gene: NA
j_gene: TRBJ1-5
abundance: NA
v_gene: TRBV2
CDR3aa: CASRRDNQPQHF
CDR3nt: TGTGCCAGCAGACGGGACAATCAGCCCCAGCATTTT

d_gene: TRBD2
j_gene: TRBJ2-2
abundance: NA
v_gene: TRBV15
CDR3aa: CATSRAPGLAGASGELFF
CDR3nt: TGTGCCACCAGCAGAGCCCCTGGACTAGCGGGAGCTAGCGGGGAGCTGTTTTTT

d_gene: NA
j_gene: TRBJ1-1
abundance: once
v_gene: TRBV19
CDR3aa: CASSIRWEGLMNTEAFF
CDR3nt: TGTGCCAGCAGTATAAGGTGGGAGGGACTTATGAACACTGAAGCTTTCTTT

d_gene: NA
j_gene: TRBJ1-6
abundance: NA
v_gene: TRBV5-4
CDR3aa: CASSLQQEFSPLHF
CDR3nt: TGTGCCAGCAGCTTGCAGCAGGAGTTCTCACCCCTCCACTTT

d_gene: NA
j_gene: TRBJ1-1
abundance: NA
v_gene: TRBV5-4
CDR3aa: CASSLLGREAFF
CDR3nt: TGTGCCAGCAGCCTCTTGGGGCGAGAGGCTTTCTTT

d_gene: TRBD2
j_gene: TRBJ2-1
abundance: NA
v_gene: TRBV7-9
CDR3aa: CASSPPPRLAVYNEQFF
CDR3nt: TGTGCCAGCAGCCCTCCCCCTCGACTAGCGGTTTACAATGAGCAGTTCTTC

d_gene: NA
j_gene: TRBJ1-1
abundance: NA
v_gene: TRBV2
CDR3aa: CASSIQGGSAFF
CDR3nt: TGTGCCAGCAGCATTCAGGGAGGATCAGCTTTCTTT

d_gene: NA
j_gene: TRBJ1-5
abundance: once
v_gene: TRBV10-3
CDR3aa: CAIRRGGNQPQHF
CDR3nt: TGTGCCATCCGACGGGGTGGCAATCAGCCCCAGCATTTT

d_gene: NA
j_gene: TRBJ1-6
abundance: NA
v_gene: TRBV19
CDR3aa: CASSIERGSPLHF
CDR3nt: TGTGCCAGTAGTATAGAAAGAGGTTCACCCCTCCACTTT

d_gene: NA
j_gene: TRBJ2-2
abundance: NA
v_gene: TRBV6-1
CDR3aa: CASSARVGDTGELFF
CDR3nt: TGTGCCAGCAGTGCCAGGGTAGGGGACACCGGGGAGCTGTTTTTT

d_gene: TRBD2
j_gene: TRBJ2-1
abundance: NA
v_gene: TRBV5-6
CDR3aa: CASSLIVLAGDNEQFF
CDR3nt: TGTGCCAGCAGCTTGATAGTGCTAGCGGGGGACAATGAGCAGTTCTTC

d_gene: TRBD1
j_gene: TRBJ1-1
abundance: NA
v_gene: TRBV7-8
CDR3aa: CASRLLGQANTEAFF
CDR3nt: TGTGCCAGCAGGCTCTTGGGACAGGCGAACACTGAAGCTTTCTTT

d_gene: NA
j_gene: TRBJ2-3
abundance: NA
v_gene: TRBV14
CDR3aa: CASSQFLVPDTQYF
CDR3nt: TGTGCCAGCAGCCAATTCCTAGTCCCAGATACGCAGTATTTT

d_gene: NA
j_gene: TRBJ1-6
abundance: NA
v_gene: TRBV6-5
CDR3aa: CASSITGPENSPLHF
CDR3nt: TGTGCCAGCAGCATCACAGGGCCGGAGAATTCACCCCTCCACTTT

d_gene: TRBD1
j_gene: TRBJ1-5
abundance: once
v_gene: TRBV30
CDR3aa: CAWSVGQVYSNQPQHF
CDR3nt: TGTGCCTGGAGTGTGGGACAGGTCTATAGCAATCAGCCCCAGCATTTT

d_gene: TRBD2
j_gene: TRBJ2-7
abundance: NA
v_gene: TRBV6-1
CDR3aa: CASSVSTLAGGPSYEQYF
CDR3nt: TGTGCCAGCAGTGTGTCAACTCTAGCGGGAGGGCCTTCCTACGAGCAGTACTTC

d_gene: NA
j_gene: TRBJ2-7
abundance: once
v_gene: TRBV7-8
CDR3aa: CASTRTIGGTRQQYF
CDR3nt: TGTGCCAGCACCCGAACGATAGGAGGGACCCGGCAGCAGTACTTC

d_gene: NA
j_gene: TRBJ1-2
abundance: few
v_gene: TRBV19
CDR3aa: CASSMINYGYTF
CDR3nt: TGTGCCAGTAGTATGATTAACTATGGCTACACCTTC

d_gene: TRBD2
j_gene: TRBJ2-1
abundance: NA
v_gene: TRBV30
CDR3aa: CAWRDRGLAPYNEQFF
CDR3nt: TGTGCCTGGAGGGACCGGGGACTAGCGCCCTACAATGAGCAGTTCTTC

d_gene: TRBD1
j_gene: TRBJ1-1
abundance: NA
v_gene: TRBV29-1
CDR3aa: CSVRPDRGNTEAFF
CDR3nt: TGCAGCGTCCGCCCCGACAGGGGAAACACTGAAGCTTTCTTT

d_gene: NA
j_gene: TRBJ2-5
abundance: NA
v_gene: TRBV18
CDR3aa: CASSPHQETQYF
CDR3nt: TGTGCCAGCTCACCGCACCAAGAGACCCAGTACTTC

d_gene: TRBD2
j_gene: TRBJ2-7
abundance: NA
v_gene: TRBV6-5
CDR3aa: CASSGGVRHEQYF
CDR3nt: TGTGCCAGCAGTGGGGGGGTGAGGCACGAGCAGTACTTC

d_gene: NA
j_gene: TRBJ2-3
abundance: few
v_gene: TRBV5-1
CDR3aa: CASSLESGASTDTQYF
CDR3nt: TGCGCCAGCAGCTTGGAGTCCGGTGCTAGCACAGATACGCAGTATTTT

d_gene: NA
j_gene: TRBJ1-5
abundance: few
v_gene: TRBV18
CDR3aa: CASSARTNQPQHF
CDR3nt: TGTGCCAGCTCAGCAAGGACGAATCAGCCCCAGCATTTT